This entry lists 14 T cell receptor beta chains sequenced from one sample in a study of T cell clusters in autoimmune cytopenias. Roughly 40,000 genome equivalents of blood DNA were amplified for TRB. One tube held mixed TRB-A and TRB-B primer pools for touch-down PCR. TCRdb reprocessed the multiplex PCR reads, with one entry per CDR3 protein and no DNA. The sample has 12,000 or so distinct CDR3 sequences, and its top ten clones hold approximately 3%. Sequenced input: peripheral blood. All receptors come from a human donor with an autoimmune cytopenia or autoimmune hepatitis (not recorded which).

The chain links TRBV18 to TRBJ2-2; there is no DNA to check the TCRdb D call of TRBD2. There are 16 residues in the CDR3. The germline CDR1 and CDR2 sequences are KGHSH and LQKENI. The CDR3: CASSETSGRDTGELFF.

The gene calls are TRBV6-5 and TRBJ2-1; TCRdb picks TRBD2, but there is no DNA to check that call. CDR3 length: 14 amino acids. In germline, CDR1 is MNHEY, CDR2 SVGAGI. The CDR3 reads CASSDRLSADEQFF.

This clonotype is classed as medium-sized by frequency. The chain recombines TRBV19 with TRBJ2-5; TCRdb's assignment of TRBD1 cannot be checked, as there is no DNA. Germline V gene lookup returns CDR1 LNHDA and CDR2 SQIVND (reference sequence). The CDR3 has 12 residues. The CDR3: CASKGGQETQYF. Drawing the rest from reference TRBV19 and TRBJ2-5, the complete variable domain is DGGITQSPKYLFRKEGQNVTLSCEQNLNHDAMYWYRQDPGQGLRLIYYSQIVNDFQKGDIAEGYSVSREKKESFPLTVTSAQKNPTAFYLCASKGGQETQYFGPGTRLLVL.

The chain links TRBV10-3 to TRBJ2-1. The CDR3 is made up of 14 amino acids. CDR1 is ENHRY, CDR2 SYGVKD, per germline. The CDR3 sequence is CAISERDSYNEQFF.

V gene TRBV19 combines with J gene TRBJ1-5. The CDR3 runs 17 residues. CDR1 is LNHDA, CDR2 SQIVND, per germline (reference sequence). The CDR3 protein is CASSSRGRGGSGQPQHF.

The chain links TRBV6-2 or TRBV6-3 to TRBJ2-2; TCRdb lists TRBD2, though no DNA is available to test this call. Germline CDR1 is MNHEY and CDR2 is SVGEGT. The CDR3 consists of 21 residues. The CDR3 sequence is CASSPRQGQTSGSVLDGELFF.

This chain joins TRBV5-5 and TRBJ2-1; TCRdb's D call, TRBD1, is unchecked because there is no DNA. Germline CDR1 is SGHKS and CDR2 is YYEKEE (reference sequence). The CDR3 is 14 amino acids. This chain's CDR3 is CASSFGQGEGEQFF.

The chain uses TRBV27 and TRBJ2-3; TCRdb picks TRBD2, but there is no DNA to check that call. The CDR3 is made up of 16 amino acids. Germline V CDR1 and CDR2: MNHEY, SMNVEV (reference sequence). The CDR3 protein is CASSLRLAVSTDTQYF.

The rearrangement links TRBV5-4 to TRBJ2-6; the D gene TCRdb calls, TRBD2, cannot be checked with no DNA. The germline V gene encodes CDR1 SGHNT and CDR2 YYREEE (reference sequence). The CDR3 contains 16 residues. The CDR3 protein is CASSFAGGAGANVLTF.

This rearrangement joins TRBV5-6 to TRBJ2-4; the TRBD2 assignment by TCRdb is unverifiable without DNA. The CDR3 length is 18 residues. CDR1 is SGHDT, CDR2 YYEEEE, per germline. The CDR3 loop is CASSDLAGGGLAKNIQYF.

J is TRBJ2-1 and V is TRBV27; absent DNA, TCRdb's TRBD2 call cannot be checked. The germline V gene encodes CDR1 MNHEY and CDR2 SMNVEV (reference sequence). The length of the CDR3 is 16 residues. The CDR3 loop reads CASSSSGGRSYNEQFF.

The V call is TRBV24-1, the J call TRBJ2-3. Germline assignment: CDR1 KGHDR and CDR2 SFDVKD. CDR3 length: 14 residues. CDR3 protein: CATSDSLRTDTQYF.

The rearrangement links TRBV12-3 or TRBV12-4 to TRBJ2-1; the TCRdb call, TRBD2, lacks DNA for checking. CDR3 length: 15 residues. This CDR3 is CASSAGLAGGGEQFF.

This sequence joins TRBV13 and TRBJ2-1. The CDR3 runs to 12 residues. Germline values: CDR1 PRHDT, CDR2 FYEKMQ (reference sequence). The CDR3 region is CASSLRSDEQFF.